This T cell receptor (beta chain) was observed in a study of CD8 T cells in Susac syndrome. V was pared by 1 base and J by 8 bases, with 9 bases between. The length of the CDR3 is 14 residues. The germline V gene has CDR1 SGHTA and CDR2 FQGNSA. Roughly 0.5 to 1 ug RNA was reverse transcribed with random hexamers. An immunoSEQ multiplex PCR generated amplified TCR beta CDR3 products spanning 54 Vbeta and 13 Jbeta. TCRdb reanalysed the immunoSEQ multiplex PCR reads using MiXCR and keeps one entry per CDR3 protein. The data show 160,000 or so distinct CDR3 sequences, 92% seen once. TCR beta sequencing covered blood CD8+ and CD4+ T cells. Controls were age- and sex-matched healthy donors. TEMRA cells were enriched by FACS, while CD8+ and CD4+ T cells were obtained through a negative isolation that was performed magnetically.

The sample consisted of CD4+ T cells from PBMCs. The source is a human donor in good health. The chain links TRBV7-2 to TRBJ1-6; D is undetermined. The CDR3 loop reads CASSLVGKHSPLHF. The CDR3 region has the DNA TGTGCCAGCAGCTTAGTAGGGAAACATTCACCCCTCCACTTT.